This entry describes one T cell receptor beta chain. The data were obtained in a study of response to subunit inactivated influenza vaccine. The CDR3 has 14 amino acids. Germline CDR1 is DFQATT and CDR2 is SNEGSKA (reference sequence). The junction had 11 bases not matched to a gene; V was cut back by 6 bases and J by 10 bases. TCRdb called the RT-PCR reads again in MiXCR, with one record for every CDR3 protein. The profile covers about 780,000 distinct CDR3 sequences, with 15% to 20% appearing a single time and approximately 11% taken by the ten largest. This receptor was taken from a man aged 45 to 65 who received an inactivated influenza vaccine. The sequences come from PBMCs from blood, collected about 5 days after vaccination. V and J are TRBV20-1 and TRBJ1-6; 8 positions agree with TRBD1. The CDR3 bases are TGCAGTGCCCCATCCACAGGGGGAAGGTCACCCCTCCACTTT. Translating gives CSAPSTGGRSPLHF.